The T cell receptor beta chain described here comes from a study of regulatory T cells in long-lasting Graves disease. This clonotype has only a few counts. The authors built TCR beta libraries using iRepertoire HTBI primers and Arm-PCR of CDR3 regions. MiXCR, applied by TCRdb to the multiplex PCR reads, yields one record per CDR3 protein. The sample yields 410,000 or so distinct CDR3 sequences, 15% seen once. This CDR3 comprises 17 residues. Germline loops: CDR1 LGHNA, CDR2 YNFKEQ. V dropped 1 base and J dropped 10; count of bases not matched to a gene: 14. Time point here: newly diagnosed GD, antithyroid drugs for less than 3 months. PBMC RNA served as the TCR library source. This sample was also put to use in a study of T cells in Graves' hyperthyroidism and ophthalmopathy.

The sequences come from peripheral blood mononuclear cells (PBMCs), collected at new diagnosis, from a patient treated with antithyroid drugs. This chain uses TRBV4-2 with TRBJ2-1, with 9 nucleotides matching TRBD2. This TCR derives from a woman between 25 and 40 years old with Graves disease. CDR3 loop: CASSQGIGLANKWEQFF. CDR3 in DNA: TGTGCCAGCAGCCAAGGAATAGGACTAGCGAATAAATGGGAGCAGTTCTTC.